A single sample is the source of the 31 T cell receptor beta chains below, sequenced in a study of T cells after yellow fever vaccination. In TCRdb, the 5' RACE reads were re-called with MiXCR into one record per CDR3 protein. The sample has 60,000 to 85,000 distinct CDR3 sequences; 7.1% are singletons. The sample consisted of CD8+ T cells sorted from PBMCs, taken about 5 days after the first yellow fever vaccination. The receptor source for this set is a man between 18 and 35 years old who received the YFV17D yellow fever vaccine.

This clonotype was seen at least ten times. This chain joins TRBV14 and TRBJ1-4; the D gene is possibly TRBD1 (5 bases). Looked up from germline, CDR1 is SGHDN and CDR2 is FVKESK. V lost 2 bases to trimming and J lost 10 bases, with 14 bases between them. This CDR3 is 14 amino acids long. The CDR3 nucleotides are TGTGCCAGCAGCCAAAGGGGTGGATCGGGAAAACTGTTTTTT. It codes for CASSQRGGSGKLFF.

The sample holds a few counts of this clonotype. The CDR3 DNA follows: TGTGCCAGCAGCCTCGCTAGCGGTGCGGAGACCCAGTACTTC. Its translation is CASSLASGAETQYF. The V call is TRBV11-2, the J call TRBJ2-5; TRBD2 matches at 7 bases. The CDR3 is 14 residues long. Germline CDR1 is SGHAT and CDR2 is FQNNGV. The ends lost 5 bases at V and 5 bases at J; junction bases unmatched: 8.

In its sample, this clonotype was seen many times. This sequence joins TRBV4-3 and TRBJ2-7; weak D call: TRBD1 (5 bases). Germline values: CDR1 LGHNA, CDR2 YSLEER. V was pared by 0 bases and J by 5 bases, with 29 bases between. This CDR3 is built from 20 residues. The CDR3 reads CASSQEGASTSATYGNEQYF. The CDR3 region has the DNA TGCGCCAGCAGCCAAGAAGGGGCCAGTACGAGTGCCACATACGGAAACGAGCAGTACTTC.

This chain uses TRBV5-4 with TRBJ2-1, with 8 positions matching TRBD2. CDR3 length: 16 residues. Germline CDR1 SGHNT, CDR2 YYREEE (reference sequence). V lost 4 bases, J lost 9 bases, and 15 bases stayed unmatched. CDR3 in amino acids: CASSAGGARPKSEQFF. Here the CDR3 DNA reads TGTGCCAGCAGCGCCGGGGGGGCCCGCCCTAAGAGTGAGCAGTTCTTC. Using reference TRBV5-4 and TRBJ2-1 for the parts outside the CDR3, the full variable domain is ETGVTQSPTHLIKTRGQQVTLRCSSQSGHNTVSWYQQALGQGPQFIFQYYREEENGRGNFPPRFSGLQFPNYSSELNVNALELDDSALYLCASSAGGARPKSEQFFGPGTRLTVL.

Comments on this clonotype: A much larger clone lies one base from this, so it may be a read error. The V and J genes are TRBV28 and TRBJ2-3; a possible D gene is TRBD1 (6 bases). CDR3 size: 16 residues. V dropped 4 bases and J dropped 3 bases, with 17 bases sitting between them. CDR1 is MDHEN and CDR2 is SYDVKM in the germline V gene. The CDR3 region has the DNA TGTGCCAGCAGTTCAAGCGTGGGGGCCGGAACAGATACGCAGTATTTT. This encodes CASSSSVGAGTDTQYF. The entire variable domain, with the rest obtained from reference TRBV28 and TRBJ2-3, is as follows: DVKVTQSSRYLVKRTGEKVFLECVQDMDHENMFWYRQDPGLGLRLIYFSYDVKMKEKGDIPEGYSVSREKKERFSLILESASTNQTSMYLCASSSSVGAGTDTQYFGPGTRLTVL.

V and J are TRBV7-8 and TRBJ2-1, with no clear D. The germline V and J ends were trimmed by 2 bases and 2 bases, with 1 base remaining between them. This CDR3 spans 12 amino acids. The V gene's germline CDR1 is SGHVS and CDR2 FQNEAQ. The CDR3 DNA reads TGTGCCAGCAGCTTACCCTACAATGAGCAGTTCTTC. Protein sequence: CASSLPYNEQFF. The whole variable domain, remainder taken from reference TRBV7-8 and TRBJ2-1, is GAGVSQSPRYKVAKRGQDVALRCDPISGHVSLFWYQQALGQGPEFLTYFQNEAQLDKSGLPSDRFFAERPEGSVSTLKIQRTQQEDSAVYLCASSLPYNEQFFGPGTRLTVL.

The V call is TRBV4-3, the J call TRBJ1-1, with D possibly matching TRBD1 (5 bases). CDR1 and CDR2 (germline): LGHNA, YSLEER. Trimming removed 0 bases at V and 4 bases at J, with 12 bases between. This CDR3 spans 15 amino acids. CDR3 bases: TGCGCCAGCAGCCAAGAATTAGGGGCTAGCACTGAAGCTTTCTTT. Translation gives CASSQELGASTEAFF.

On this clonotype: Compared with germline, one end of the junction differs, possibly owing to a read error. This chain joins TRBV3-1 and TRBJ2-7, with D perhaps TRBD2 (6 bases). The germline V gene encodes CDR1 LGHDT and CDR2 YNNKEL (reference sequence). The length of the CDR3 is 13 residues. The CDR3 reads CASSQFGPGGECF. In DNA, the CDR3 is TGTGCCAGCAGCCAGTTCGGACCCGGCGGGGAGTGCTTC.

This clonotype was detected a few times. This chain uses TRBV7-2 with TRBJ2-3; D remains ambiguous. The germline CDR1 and CDR2 sequences are SGHTA and FQGNSA. CDR3 length equals 14 residues. Trimming removed 3 bases at V and 4 bases at J, with 11 bases between. The CDR3 loop reads CASSFLRGPDTQYF. Written as DNA, the CDR3 is TGTGCCAGCAGCTTCCTCCGAGGACCAGATACGCAGTATTTT.

This clonotype was counted ten times or more. This chain connects TRBV10-3 to TRBJ2-7, with D perhaps matching TRBD1 (6 bases). The length of the CDR3 is 14 residues. V lost 0 bases to trimming and J lost 4 bases, with 10 bases between them. CDR1 is ENHRY and CDR2 is SYGVKD in the germline V gene. The CDR3 bases are TGTGCCATCAGTGAGTCGACACAGGGATACGAGCAGTACTTC. It translates to CAISESTQGYEQYF.

This clonotype was observed a few times. The chain joins TRBV7-9 to TRBJ2-7; the D gene could be TRBD1 or TRBD2 (5 bases each). The V gene's germline CDR1 is SEHNR and CDR2 FQNEAQ (reference sequence). Trimming removed 4 bases from V and 6 bases from J, with 10 bases in between. This CDR3 contains 12 residues. The DNA for the CDR3 is TGTGCCAGCAGCTATGGGACGGGCGAGCAGTACTTC. This encodes CASSYGTGEQYF.

This clonotype was counted ten times or more. The V and J genes are TRBV7-9 and TRBJ2-3, with 9 bases aligning to TRBD2. J lost 9 bases, V lost 4 bases, and 14 bases had no gene match. Per germline, CDR1 SEHNR and CDR2 FQNEAQ (reference sequence). CDR3 length: 16 residues. In DNA, the CDR3 is TGTGCCAGCAGCTCACTGGAAGCGGGGGGAACGGGAACGCAGTATTTT. It is translated as CASSSLEAGGTGTQYF.

This clonotype appeared many times. The chain is built from TRBV20-1 and TRBJ2-6; D uncertain. The CDR3 has 14 residues. The ends were cut back, 5 bases at V and 0 bases at J, with 8 bases in the middle. The V gene's germline CDR1 is DFQATT and CDR2 SNEGSKA (reference sequence). This chain's CDR3 is CSAFIYSGANVLTF. The CDR3 DNA sequence: TGCAGTGCTTTTATATACTCTGGGGCCAACGTCCTGACTTTC.

The chain joins TRBV27 to TRBJ1-2; 12 positions match TRBD1. The J segment lost 8 bases and the V segment lost 6 bases, leaving 10 bases of the junction unmatched. The germline gives CDR1 MNHEY, CDR2 SMNVEV (reference sequence). This CDR3 comprises 15 residues. For the CDR3, the DNA is TGTGCCAGCAGAAAAATCGGGACAGGGGGCAACGGCTACACCTTC. It is translated as CASRKIGTGGNGYTF.

This clonotype was picked up many times. The chain has TRBV12-3 or TRBV12-4 and TRBJ2-5; D unresolved. V lost 7 bases and J lost 5, with 17 bases in between. This CDR3 has 14 residues. The CDR3 reads CASTLGLEWETQYF. DNA for the CDR3: TGTGCCAGCACTTTGGGCCTAGAGTGGGAGACCCAGTACTTC.

V is TRBV20-1 and J is TRBJ1-2; D unclear. The CDR3 contains 14 residues. Trimming took off 1 base at V and 3 bases at J, with 12 bases between the two ends. Germline values: CDR1 DFQATT, CDR2 SNEGSKA (reference sequence). CDR3 region: CSARGRLPHYGYTF. CDR3 DNA sequence: TGCAGTGCTAGAGGACGTTTACCTCACTATGGCTACACCTTC.

J is TRBJ2-5 and V is TRBV2; TRBD2 agrees at 7 bases. Germline V gives CDR1 SNHLY, CDR2 FYNNEI. CDR3 length: 13 amino acids. Trimming removed 8 bases from V and 1 base from J; junction bases left unmatched: 4. The CDR3 bases are TGTGCCAGCTCCCCTAGCGGCCAAGAGACCCAGTACTTC. Protein sequence: CASSPSGQETQYF.

The chain couples TRBV7-3 to TRBJ2-3, with D possibly being TRBD1 or TRBD2 (5 bases each). V lost 5 bases and J 2 bases, leaving 20 bases between the germline ends. Germline V gene data show CDR1 as SGHTA and CDR2 as FQGTGA. The CDR3 totals 17 residues. The CDR3 nucleotides are TGTGCCAGCAGCCCCGGGACGGGGTATCCTCACACAGATACGCAGTATTTT. It codes for CASSPGTGYPHTDTQYF.

This clonotype was observed a few times. This chain links TRBV24-1 with TRBJ1-1; D is undetermined. Trimming removed 5 bases from V and 1 base from J, with 4 bases in between. The V gene's germline CDR1 is KGHDR and CDR2 SFDVKD. The CDR3 loop spans 12 amino acids. In DNA form, the CDR3 reads TGTGCCACCAGTGCAGCGAACACTGAAGCTTTCTTT. Its translation is CATSAANTEAFF.

The chain combines TRBV3-1 with TRBJ2-1, with 7 nucleotides matching TRBD2. Germline V gene data show CDR1 as LGHDT and CDR2 as YNNKEL (reference sequence). The CDR3 is 14 residues long. V shed 1 base and J 7 bases; nucleotides not matched to a gene: 4. The CDR3 region is CASSQVSGVNEQFF. The CDR3 region has the DNA TGTGCCAGCAGCCAAGTAAGCGGGGTTAATGAGCAGTTCTTC.

This clonotype was counted only a few times. This chain connects TRBV6-1 to TRBJ1-1; D is undetermined. V lost 7 bases and J lost 0, with 9 bases in between. Germline CDR1 MNHNS, CDR2 SASEGT. CDR3 length equals 13 residues. CDR3 amino acids: CASKANMNTEAFF. CDR3 sequence (DNA): TGTGCCAGCAAGGCGAATATGAACACTGAAGCTTTCTTT.

The V call is TRBV5-1, the J call TRBJ2-1; 14 nucleotides line up with TRBD2. In germline, CDR1 is SGHRS, CDR2 YFSETQ. V lost 4 bases and J lost 7; bases outside the gene matches: 10. This CDR3 has 17 amino acids. CDR3 residues: CASSPRTSGGSINEQFF. CDR3 DNA: TGCGCCAGCAGCCCGCGGACTAGCGGGGGGTCTATAAATGAGCAGTTCTTC. Looking up the rest from reference TRBV5-1 and TRBJ2-1 gives the full variable domain: KAGVTQTPRYLIKTRGQQVTLSCSPISGHRSVSWYQQTPGQGLQFLFEYFSETQRNKGNFPGRFSGRQFSNSRSEMNVSTLELGDSALYLCASSPRTSGGSINEQFFGPGTRLTVL.

A few counts support this clonotype. J is TRBJ1-2 and V is TRBV6-5; D is unresolved. Germline values: CDR1 MNHEY, CDR2 SVGAGI. The V gene lost 2 bases and the J gene lost 4 bases, with 8 bases spanning the gap. The CDR3 spans 13 residues. The DNA of the CDR3 is TGTGCCAGCAGTTACGGAGTTTCCTATGGCTACACCTTC. This sequence encodes CASSYGVSYGYTF.

The chain employs TRBV11-2 and TRBJ2-5, with TRBD1 identical over 9 bases. Germline V CDR1 and CDR2: SGHAT, FQNNGV. This CDR3 region has 17 residues. With V trimmed by 5 bases and J by 4 bases, 14 bases remained unmatched. CDR3: CASSPRDRVHYGETQYF. The CDR3 region has the DNA TGTGCCAGCAGCCCACGGGACAGGGTCCATTACGGAGAGACCCAGTACTTC.

This clonotype was seen many times. The chain links TRBV6-2 or TRBV6-3 to TRBJ2-3; the match to TRBD2 covers 9 bases. Germline values: CDR1 MNHEY, CDR2 SVGEGT. With V trimmed by 10 bases and J by 5 bases, 7 bases remained unmatched. The CDR3 spans 13 residues. CDR3 sequence (DNA): TGTGCCACTGCGGGGGGGCCAGGAGATACGCAGTATTTT. It translates to CATAGGPGDTQYF.

This clonotype has just a few counts. The chain carries TRBV7-9 and TRBJ2-1; TRBD2 matches at 10 bases. V dropped 7 bases and J dropped 5; count of bases not matched to a gene: 8. The CDR3 sequence is 15 residues long. Germline assignment: CDR1 SEHNR and CDR2 FQNEAQ (reference sequence). The CDR3 protein is CASTPPLAGNNEQFF. DNA for the CDR3: TGTGCCAGCACCCCCCCACTAGCGGGAAACAATGAGCAGTTCTTC.

The chain uses TRBV14 and TRBJ2-7; 12 bases line up with TRBD1. The V segment lost 3 bases and the J segment 4 bases; nucleotides outside the gene matches: 4. The CDR3 spans 15 residues. Germline lookup yields CDR1 SGHDN and CDR2 FVKESK. The CDR3 DNA reads as TGTGCCAGCAGCCACCGGGACAGGGGGCGGTACGAGCAGTACTTC. This codes for CASSHRDRGRYEQYF.

This clonotype was recorded at least ten times. V is TRBV20-1 and J is TRBJ1-3; the D is unclear. V was clipped by 1 base and J by 4 bases, with 2 bases between them. The CDR3 sequence is 11 residues long. The germline gives CDR1 DFQATT, CDR2 SNEGSKA (reference sequence). This CDR3 reads CSARGGNTIYF. The CDR3 bases are TGCAGTGCTAGAGGGGGAAACACCATATATTTT.

There are a few counts of this clonotype. CDR3 in DNA: TGCGCCAGCAGCAGGTGGGAGGGGGCATACTACAATGAGCAGTTCTTC. Its protein product is CASSRWEGAYYNEQFF. The gene calls are TRBV4-1 and TRBJ2-1; D tentatively reads TRBD1 or TRBD2 (7 bases each). Trimming shortened V by 5 bases and J by 3 bases, and 17 bases separated the two germline ends. The CDR3 covers 16 residues. Germline V lookup: CDR1 MGHRA, CDR2 YSYEKL.

There are a few counts of this clonotype. The genes are TRBV24-1 and TRBJ2-1, with D perhaps matching TRBD2 (5 bases). This CDR3 contains 16 residues. Deletions cut 1 base from V and 3 bases from J, with 12 bases between. CDR1 is KGHDR and CDR2 is SFDVKD in the germline V gene. The CDR3, as DNA: TGTGCCACCAGTGATTTCACCGGACTCAACTACAATGAGCAGTTCTTC. It is translated as CATSDFTGLNYNEQFF.

The chain uses TRBV20-1 and TRBJ1-1; 8 bases are shared with TRBD1. V lost 3 bases and J lost 1; bases outside the gene matches: 7. The V gene's germline CDR1 is DFQATT and CDR2 SNEGSKA (reference sequence). This CDR3 is 15 amino acids long. CDR3 region: CSARPGGTGNTEAFF. CDR3 DNA: TGCAGTGCTAGGCCCGGCGGGACAGGGAACACTGAAGCTTTCTTT.